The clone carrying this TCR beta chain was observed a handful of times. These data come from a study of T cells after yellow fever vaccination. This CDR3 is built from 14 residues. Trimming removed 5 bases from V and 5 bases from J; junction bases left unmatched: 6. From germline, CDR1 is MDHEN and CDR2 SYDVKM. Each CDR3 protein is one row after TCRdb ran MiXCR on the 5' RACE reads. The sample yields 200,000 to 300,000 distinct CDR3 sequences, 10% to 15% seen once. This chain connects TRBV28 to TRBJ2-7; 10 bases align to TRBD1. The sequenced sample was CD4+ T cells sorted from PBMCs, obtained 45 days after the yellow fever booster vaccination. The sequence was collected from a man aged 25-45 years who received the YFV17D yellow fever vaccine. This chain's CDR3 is CASSGTGAGDEQYF. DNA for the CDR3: TGTGCCAGCAGTGGGACAGGGGCGGGTGACGAGCAGTACTTC.